This T cell receptor (beta chain) was sequenced during a study of blood T cells in healthy people across ages. Study at large: Template switching retrieved approximately one barcoded beta molecule for each two T cells.

Next came a second PCR, run for about 7 to 12 cycles, which used a sample-barcoded 5' primer along with a J-beta primer mix. All cDNA molecules were each tagged by a template-switch adaptor with 12 random nucleotides. TCRdb ran MiXCR on the 5' RACE reads and lists one entry per CDR3 protein. Of roughly 800,000 distinct CDR3 sequences listed, less than 70% are singletons. This clonotype turned up a few times. Its target is not known. This CDR3 comprises 14 residues. The V end lost 3 bases, the J end lost 2 bases, and 11 bases lay between the germline ends. Per germline, CDR1 SGHNT and CDR2 YYREEE (reference sequence). General observations from the study: Age brought a roughly linear fall in TCR beta diversity measured per million T cells. Diversity was estimated from one million T cells, and these estimates were considered underestimates.

The clonotype comes from a man older than 75 in good health. What was sequenced was blood. The J gene is TRBJ2-5, the V gene TRBV5-4; D remains unclear. CDR3 bases: TGTGCCAGCAGCTCCTTGAAGGGTCAAGAGACCCAGTACTTC. Its protein is CASSSLKGQETQYF.